The 24 T cell receptor beta chains presented below share a single source sample, sequenced in a study of radiotherapy plus CTLA-4 blockade in lung cancer. Data came from immunoSEQ multiplex PCR; TCRdb stores just in-frame clones and leaves some out. Among some 90,000 clones listed, less than 90% were seen once. The specimen was peripheral blood, collected from a patient treated with radiotherapy plus ipilimumab. The receptors come from a human donor with non-small cell lung cancer who had stable disease on radiotherapy plus ipilimumab.

The chain is built from TRBV18 and TRBJ2-5; D gene unclear. The V gene's germline CDR1 is KGHSH and CDR2 LQKENI. V shed 2 bases and J shed 4 bases, with 8 bases lying between them. This CDR3 contains 13 residues. In DNA, the CDR3 is TGTGCCAGCTCACCAAGCACGAGAGAGACCCAGTACTTC. Encoded protein: CASSPSTRETQYF.

The rearrangement uses TRBV10-3 and TRBJ2-7; D is undetermined. Germline CDR1 reads ENHRY; CDR2 reads SYGVKD. The CDR3 is 11 residues long. V dropped 2 bases and J dropped 4 bases, with 3 bases sitting between them. CDR3: CAISEGYEQYF. CDR3 DNA: TGTGCCATCAGTGAGGGTTACGAGCAGTACTTC.

Regarding this clone: Germline and junction disagree at one end, which may indicate a read error. V and J are TRBV29-1 and TRBJ2-7, with 9 bases aligning to TRBD1. The CDR3 extends over 16 amino acids. Germline-derived CDR1 and CDR2 are SQVTM and ANQGSEA. DNA of the CDR3: TGCAGCGCTGAACTAACCACAGGGGGCGCTTCCTACGAGCAGTACTTC. Its protein product is CSAELTTGGASYEQYF.

This clone appeared once. The chain couples TRBV27 to TRBJ2-1; possibly TRBD2 for D (7 bases). Trimming took off 4 bases at V and 7 bases at J, with 14 bases between the two ends. The germline V gene encodes CDR1 MNHEY and CDR2 SMNVEV (reference sequence). The CDR3 contains 14 residues. CDR3 protein: CASSSLGGGNEQFF. The CDR3 DNA is TGTGCCAGCAGTTCCCTAGGGGGGGGTAATGAGCAGTTCTTC.

The gene calls are TRBV21-1 and TRBJ2-2; TRBD2 was called by the table and not checked on the DNA. TRBV21-1 is flagged as a pseudogene. The CDR3 is 20 amino acids. CDR3 sequence: CASSKYKGGTSGSGTGELFF. Here the CDR3 DNA reads TGTGCCAGCAGCAAGTATAAGGGAGGGACTAGCGGGAGTGGAACCGGGGAGCTGTTTTTT.

The CDR3, as DNA: TGCGCCAGCAGCGAGGCCCTTAGCACAGATACGCAGTATTTT. It is translated as CASSEALSTDTQYF. The V and J genes are TRBV5-1 and TRBJ2-3; unclear D gene. CDR3 length equals 14 residues. The germline V and J ends were trimmed by 4 bases and 0 bases, with 9 bases remaining between them. CDR1 is SGHRS, CDR2 YFSETQ, per germline.

The V call is TRBV7-9, the J call TRBJ1-4; 8 positions agree with TRBD1. The ends lost 5 bases at V and 0 bases at J; junction bases unmatched: 8. The germline V gene has CDR1 SEHNR and CDR2 FQNEAQ (reference sequence). There are 17 residues in the CDR3. The CDR3 nucleotides are TGTGCCAGCAGCCCACCGAGGACAGGGTCAACTAATGAAAAACTGTTTTTT. Residues: CASSPPRTGSTNEKLFF.

The V and J genes are TRBV28 and TRBJ2-7; perhaps TRBD1 as D (5 bases). The CDR3 has 12 amino acids. Trimming removed 5 bases at V and 5 bases at J, with 10 bases between. CDR1 and CDR2 (germline): MDHEN, SYDVKM. CDR3 DNA sequence: TGTGCCAGCAGTCTGCCACAGGACGAGCAGTACTTC. This encodes CASSLPQDEQYF.

The chain is built from TRBV2 and TRBJ1-4; D is perhaps TRBD1 (5 bases). The CDR3 loop spans 18 amino acids. Deletions cut 6 bases from V and 3 bases from J, with 23 bases between. Per the germline V gene, CDR1 is SNHLY and CDR2 is FYNNEI. CDR3 in DNA: TGTGCCAGCAGCCCTCCACAGGATCGCAAGTTGGCTAATGAAAAACTGTTTTTT. Translating gives CASSPPQDRKLANEKLFF.

J is TRBJ2-7 and V is TRBV7-6; D is perhaps TRBD2 (6 bases). The CDR3 runs to 13 residues. V was shortened by 8 bases and J by 0 bases, with 11 bases between the two germline ends. Germline V gene sequence: CDR1 SGHVS, CDR2 FNYEAQ. The chain's CDR3 is CASAGPLSYEQYF. In DNA form, the CDR3 reads TGTGCCAGCGCGGGGCCGCTCTCCTACGAGCAGTACTTC. The variable domain in full, with the rest retrieved from reference TRBV7-6 and TRBJ2-7, is GAGVSQSPRYKVTKRGQDVALRCDPISGHVSLYWYRQALGQGPEFLTYFNYEAQQDKSGLPNDRFSAERPEGSISTLTIQRTEQRDSAMYRCASAGPLSYEQYFGPGTRLTVT.

The chain combines TRBV11-2 with TRBJ1-1, with D uncertain. Trimming took 3 bases from V and 4 from J, leaving 6 bases between them. This CDR3 has 12 amino acids. Germline CDR1 and CDR2: SGHAT and FQNNGV. This chain's CDR3 is CASSFSSTEAFF. The CDR3 coding sequence is TGTGCCAGCAGCTTCTCTAGCACTGAAGCTTTCTTT. Complete variable domain (other parts from reference TRBV11-2 and TRBJ1-1): EAGVAQSPRYKIIEKRQSVAFWCNPISGHATLYWYQQILGQGPKLLIQFQNNGVVDDSQLPKDRFSAERLKGVDSTLKIQPAKLEDSAVYLCASSFSSTEAFFGQGTRLTVV.

V gene TRBV18 combines with J gene TRBJ1-6; possibly TRBD1 for D (5 bases). Trimming stripped 2 bases from V and 5 bases from J, with 28 bases between. In germline, CDR1 is KGHSH, CDR2 LQKENI. The CDR3 has 21 residues. The CDR3 is CASSPVMGVLDGSLNNSPLHF. The CDR3, as DNA: TGTGCCAGCTCACCAGTAATGGGGGTCTTAGACGGGAGCCTTAATAATTCACCCCTCCACTTT.

The chain combines TRBV19 with TRBJ1-6; D is unclear. V shed 3 bases and J shed 7 bases, with 16 bases lying between them. The CDR3 extends over 16 amino acids. CDR1 and CDR2 (germline): LNHDA, SQIVND (reference sequence). The CDR3, as DNA: TGTGCCAGTAGTATTTCAAGAGACCCGGTCAATTCACCCCTCCACTTT. Translation gives CASSISRDPVNSPLHF. The full variable domain, its missing parts supplied by reference TRBV19 and TRBJ1-6, is DGGITQSPKYLFRKEGQNVTLSCEQNLNHDAMYWYRQDPGQGLRLIYYSQIVNDFQKGDIAEGYSVSREKKESFPLTVTSAQKNPTAFYLCASSISRDPVNSPLHFGNGTRLTVT.

This clone was counted between two and nine times. V usage is TRBV9 and J usage is TRBJ2-7; 7 bases line up with TRBD1. The ends lost 3 bases at V and 0 bases at J; junction bases unmatched: 6. CDR1 and CDR2 (germline): SGDLS, YYNGEE. The CDR3 length is 15 residues. The CDR3 coding sequence is TGTGCCAGCAGCGACGGGGACAGCTTCTCCTACGAGCAGTACTTC. Its protein product is CASSDGDSFSYEQYF.

The count of this clone is one. The chain has TRBV2 and TRBJ1-2; D is unclear. Germline CDR1 and CDR2: SNHLY and FYNNEI. V gave up 2 bases and J gave up 8 bases, with 9 bases separating them. This CDR3 spans 12 amino acids. The CDR3 is CASSETFGGYTF. CDR3 coding DNA: TGTGCCAGCAGTGAAACGTTTGGAGGCTACACCTTC.

This clone was recorded once. A junction boundary mismatches the germline segment, possibly from a read error. The gene calls are TRBV6-4 and TRBJ2-3; 10 nucleotides line up with TRBD2. Germline V gene data show CDR1 as MRHNA and CDR2 as SNTAGT. This CDR3 is 15 amino acids long. DNA for the CDR3: TGTGCCAGCAGTAAAACTAGCGGGGCGACAGGTACGCAGTATTTT. It specifies CASSKTSGATGTQYF.

The chain joins TRBV11-3 to TRBJ2-7; maybe TRBD2 (5 bases). Germline V gene sequence: CDR1 SGHNT, CDR2 YENEEA. The V end lost 5 bases, the J end lost 7 bases, and 18 bases lay between the germline ends. The CDR3 length is 14 residues. The CDR3 DNA reads as TGTGCCAGCAGCCCGTCGGACGAGCCGGGGGAGCAGTACTTC. Protein product: CASSPSDEPGEQYF.

This chain connects TRBV11-1 to TRBJ1-4; D is ambiguous. The germline V and J ends were trimmed by 5 bases and 7 bases, with 11 bases remaining between them. This CDR3 spans 13 amino acids. Germline CDR1 and CDR2: SGHAT and FQDESV (reference sequence). In nucleotides, the CDR3 is TGTGCCAGCAGCGGAGCACCAGGTGAAAAACTGTTTTTT. Translated: CASSGAPGEKLFF.

This clone showed up just a few times. J is TRBJ2-2 and V is TRBV11-3; no firm D call. The germline CDR1 and CDR2 sequences are SGHNT and YENEEA. Trimming shortened V by 5 bases and J by 7 bases, and 8 bases separated the two germline ends. CDR3 length: 12 amino acids. This chain's CDR3 is CASSRERGELFF. The CDR3 coding sequence is TGTGCCAGCAGCAGGGAACGCGGGGAGCTGTTTTTT.

The chain links TRBV5-1 to TRBJ2-7; the D gene is possibly TRBD1 (5 bases). From germline, CDR1 is SGHRS and CDR2 YFSETQ. V shed 1 base and J shed 5 bases, with 16 bases lying between them. The CDR3 has 15 residues. Written as DNA, the CDR3 is TGCGCCAGCAGCTTGCAGGCCGACAGATTAGACGAGCAGTACTTC. Translating gives CASSLQADRLDEQYF.

Here the CDR3 reads CASSQETGTQPQHF. The CDR3 DNA is TGTGCCAGCAGCCAAGAGACAGGAACTCAGCCCCAGCATTTT. V and J are TRBV4-2 and TRBJ1-5, with D maybe TRBD1 (6 bases). CDR3 size: 14 residues. Trimming took off 0 bases at V and 6 bases at J, with 9 bases between the two ends. Germline V gene lookup returns CDR1 LGHNA and CDR2 YNFKEQ.

V is TRBV11-3 and J is TRBJ2-1, with 7 bases aligning to TRBD2. The V segment lost 8 bases and the J segment 7 bases; nucleotides outside the gene matches: 8. CDR3 length: 13 amino acids. Germline V gene lookup returns CDR1 SGHNT and CDR2 YENEEA. As DNA, the CDR3 is TGTGCCAGCGCCGGGGGGAGCGGAAATGAGCAGTTCTTC. This sequence encodes CASAGGSGNEQFF.

The chain joins TRBV9 to TRBJ1-1; D not resolved. The CDR3 consists of 12 residues. V was trimmed by 4 bases and J by 10 bases, leaving 14 bases between them. Germline CDR1 reads SGDLS; CDR2 reads YYNGEE. The CDR3 spells CASSPGRIGAFF. DNA for the CDR3: TGTGCCAGCAGCCCAGGAAGAATCGGAGCTTTCTTT. Combining the CDR3 with reference TRBV9 and TRBJ1-1 gives the whole variable domain DSGVTQTPKHLITATGQRVTLRCSPRSGDLSVYWYQQSLDQGLQFLIQYYNGEERAKGNILERFSAQQFPDLHSELNLSSLELGDSALYFCASSPGRIGAFFGQGTRLTVV.

The chain employs TRBV16 and TRBJ1-5, with a possible D match to TRBD1 (6 bases). V lost 4 bases to trimming and J lost 7 bases, with 17 bases between them. Germline-derived CDR1 and CDR2 are KGHSY and FQNENV. The CDR3 runs to 15 residues. CDR3 in DNA: TGTGCCAGCAGCCTCTCGGCGGGGGCCAGACAGCCCCAGCATTTT. It specifies CASSLSAGARQPQHF.